These 27 T cell receptor beta chains originate from one sample sequenced in a study of Ad26.COV2.S vaccination and SARS-CoV-2 variants. Produced via immunoSEQ multiplex PCR; TCRdb's table is partial and in-frame only. The sample shows roughly 300,000 clones, approximately 86% of them seen only once. Treatment defined: roughly 20 received Ad26.COV2.S at low or high dose, single or two shots; about 5 received placebo; per-sample allocation not given. The samples were gathered on day 63 after the first injection of vaccine or placebo. Sequenced material: peripheral blood, taken in a trial of Ad26.COV2.S vaccine versus placebo. These TCRs come from a person between 18 and 65 years old who received the Ad26.COV2.S COVID-19 vaccine or a placebo.

The chain couples TRBV24-1 to TRBJ2-3; 10 positions match TRBD2. CDR3 length: 17 amino acids. Looked up from germline, CDR1 is KGHDR and CDR2 is SFDVKD. Trimming cost V 5 bases and J 2 bases; bases outside gene matches: 9. CDR3 nucleotide sequence: TGTGCCACCAGTGTACCGGTAAGCGGGGGGGCCACAGATACGCAGTATTTT. As protein: CATSVPVSGGATDTQYF.

This rearrangement joins TRBV3-1 (or the pseudogene TRBV3-2) to TRBJ1-6, with TRBD1 matching over 7 bases. V dropped 4 bases and J dropped 7; count of bases not matched to a gene: 7. Germline V lookup: CDR1 LGHDT, CDR2 YNNKEL (reference sequence). CDR3 size: 15 residues. The CDR3 region has the DNA TGTGCCAGCAGCCCCGGTGGGACAGAGAATTCACCCCTCCACTTT. Translating gives CASSPGGTENSPLHF.

The CDR3 protein is CASSFGGNYGYTF. CDR3 in DNA: TGTGCCAGCAGCTTCGGGGGGAACTATGGCTACACCTTC. The chain has TRBV7-2 and TRBJ1-2, with D tentatively TRBD1 (5 bases). The CDR3 length is 13 residues. V dropped 3 bases and J dropped 2 bases, with 7 bases sitting between them. CDR1 and CDR2 (germline): SGHTA, FQGNSA.

The chain uses TRBV7-9 and TRBJ1-2; 7 bases line up with TRBD1. In germline, CDR1 is SEHNR, CDR2 FQNEAQ (reference sequence). The CDR3 is made up of 14 amino acids. V lost 5 bases to trimming and J lost 3 bases; unmatched junction nucleotides: 6. CDR3 loop: CASSISGGDYGYTF. Written as DNA, the CDR3 is TGTGCCAGCAGCATATCAGGGGGAGACTATGGCTACACCTTC.

This chain connects TRBV4-1 to TRBJ1-2, with D perhaps matching TRBD1 (5 bases). The length of the CDR3 is 14 residues. Germline CDR1 MGHRA, CDR2 YSYEKL. Trimming shortened V by 4 bases and J by 10 bases, and 19 bases separated the two germline ends. The CDR3 region is CASSRAEGRQIYTF. In nucleotides, the CDR3 is TGCGCCAGCAGCCGTGCCGAGGGACGCCAAATCTACACCTTC.

This rearrangement joins TRBV7-8 to TRBJ2-2; TRBD1 matches 7 bases. The CDR3 consists of 15 residues. Per germline, CDR1 SGHVS and CDR2 FQNEAQ. V lost 5 bases and J lost 7; bases outside the gene matches: 10. The CDR3, as DNA: TGTGCCAGCAGCCCTCAGACAGGGACGCTCGGGGAGCTGTTTTTT. It codes for CASSPQTGTLGELFF.

The table lists this clone with a count of one. This rearrangement joins TRBV7-9 to TRBJ2-5; 10 nucleotides align to TRBD1. The V segment lost 5 bases and the J segment 1 base; nucleotides outside the gene matches: 13. The CDR3 consists of 18 residues. Germline V gene sequence: CDR1 SEHNR, CDR2 FQNEAQ (reference sequence). CDR3 nucleotides: TGTGCCAGCAGCCTCGGACAGGGGGGCGATCCGGCCCAAGAGACCCAGTACTTC. Its translation: CASSLGQGGDPAQETQYF.

The chain uses TRBV2 and TRBJ2-7, with 7 bases aligning to TRBD1. This CDR3 region has 15 residues. In germline, CDR1 is SNHLY, CDR2 FYNNEI. V was pared by 4 bases and J by 0 bases, with 6 bases of the junction left unmatched. The CDR3 sequence: CASSGDRVGSYEQYF. CDR3 nucleotides: TGTGCCAGCAGTGGCGACAGGGTGGGCTCCTACGAGCAGTACTTC.

The J gene is TRBJ1-4, the V gene TRBV7-9; D is ambiguous. The CDR3 has 14 amino acids. CDR1 is SEHNR and CDR2 is FQNEAQ in the germline V gene (reference sequence). V dropped 3 bases and J dropped 8 bases, with 13 bases sitting between them. The CDR3 nucleotides are TGTGCCAGCAGCTTTAAAGACGGGAAGGAAAAACTGTTTTTT. As protein: CASSFKDGKEKLFF.

V usage is TRBV20-1 and J usage is TRBJ2-1; D is perhaps TRBD2 (5 bases). Trimming shortened V by 3 bases and J by 9 bases, and 9 bases separated the two germline ends. The CDR3 spans 11 residues. CDR1 and CDR2 (germline): DFQATT, SNEGSKA (reference sequence). The DNA of the CDR3 is TGCAGTGCTAGTGCGGGCGGTGAGCAGTTCTTC. Its protein is CSASAGGEQFF.

V and J are TRBV11-2 and TRBJ2-3; D remains unclear. The germline V gene has CDR1 SGHAT and CDR2 FQNNGV. This CDR3 is 15 amino acids long. The ends were cut back, 7 bases at V and 3 bases at J, with 17 bases in the middle. CDR3 in amino acids: CASTPGGYGTDTQYF. The CDR3 DNA follows: TGTGCCAGCACCCCCGGCGGCTATGGGACAGATACGCAGTATTTT.

CDR3 DNA: TGTGCCTGGAGGTGGGGGTGGTCAGATACGCAGTATTTT. Protein sequence: CAWRWGWSDTQYF. The chain recombines TRBV30 with TRBJ2-3; either TRBD1 or TRBD2 may fit D (5 bases each). From germline, CDR1 is GTSNPN and CDR2 SVGIG (reference sequence). V dropped 3 bases and J dropped 4 bases, with 11 bases sitting between them. This CDR3 comprises 13 residues.

This clone appeared a single time. The V gene is TRBV19, the J gene TRBJ2-7; 7 bases agree with TRBD1. The CDR3 sequence is 11 residues long. V shed 8 bases, J shed 4 bases, and the junction held 2 bases outside the gene matches. Germline CDR1 is LNHDA and CDR2 is SQIVND (reference sequence). The CDR3 sequence: CASARGYEQYF. The CDR3, as DNA: TGTGCCAGTGCCAGGGGGTACGAGCAGTACTTC.

V and J are TRBV7-2 and TRBJ2-7; D ambiguous. V lost 3 bases and J lost 2, with 8 bases in between. In germline, CDR1 is SGHTA, CDR2 FQGNSA. The CDR3 length is 13 residues. The chain's CDR3 is CASSFGLTYEQYF. The CDR3 region has the DNA TGTGCCAGCAGCTTTGGGCTGACCTACGAGCAGTACTTC.

This chain joins TRBV27 and TRBJ1-3; D gene uncertain. V dropped 1 base and J dropped 4 bases, with 8 bases sitting between them. The germline CDR1 and CDR2 sequences are MNHEY and SMNVEV (reference sequence). The CDR3 spans 14 residues. The CDR3 nucleotides are TGTGCCAGCAGTTTATTGTCGGTCGGAAACACCATATATTTT. Translated, it gives CASSLLSVGNTIYF.

The chain links TRBV29-1 to TRBJ2-1; D call uncertain. This CDR3 has 15 residues. Trimming took 3 bases from V and 0 from J, leaving 12 bases between them. Germline CDR1 SQVTM, CDR2 ANQGSEA. CDR3 in amino acids: CSVEFWQSSYNEQFF. The CDR3, as DNA: TGCAGCGTTGAGTTCTGGCAGAGCTCCTACAATGAGCAGTTCTTC.

J is TRBJ2-3 and V is TRBV7-2; D is ambiguous. The CDR3 totals 14 residues. Germline CDR1 reads SGHTA; CDR2 reads FQGNSA. The ends were cut back, 5 bases at V and 2 bases at J, with 11 bases in the middle. The CDR3 DNA follows: TGTGCCAGCAGCCCCACCTCTTTCACAGATACGCAGTATTTT. It yields the protein CASSPTSFTDTQYF.

This clone was detected only once. This chain uses TRBV9 with TRBJ1-5; a possible D gene is TRBD1 (5 bases). The CDR3 length is 14 residues. V was cut by 2 bases and J by 9 bases, with 15 bases left in between. CDR1 and CDR2 from the germline V gene are SGDLS and YYNGEE. The CDR3 sequence: CASSVRGNMGPQHF. In nucleotides, the CDR3 is TGTGCCAGCAGCGTTAGGGGTAACATGGGGCCCCAGCATTTT.

This chain uses TRBV24-1 with TRBJ2-1, with D unresolved. The V gene's germline CDR1 is KGHDR and CDR2 SFDVKD. There are 13 residues in the CDR3. Trimming took 3 bases from V and 8 from J, leaving 10 bases between them. DNA of the CDR3: TGTGCCACCAGTGATGAGCCGAGCGATGAGCAGTTCTTC. Its protein product is CATSDEPSDEQFF.

The CDR3 sequence is CASSLRGQRYEQYF. The CDR3 coding sequence is TGCGCCAGCAGCTTGAGGGGTCAACGATACGAGCAGTACTTC. This chain connects TRBV5-1 to TRBJ2-7; TRBD1 might be the D (5 bases). The V end lost 1 base, the J end lost 4 bases, and 12 bases lay between the germline ends. Germline-derived CDR1 and CDR2 are SGHRS and YFSETQ. The CDR3 is 14 amino acids.

There are a few counts of this clone. J is TRBJ1-4 and V is TRBV28; no definite D call. The length of the CDR3 is 13 residues. CDR1 and CDR2 (germline): MDHEN, SYDVKM. With 7 bases removed from V and 15 bases from J, the gap between germline ends came to 21 bases. CDR3 nucleotides: TGTGCCAGCACCAAGAAGGGTTGGACGGTGGTGTTTTTT. It codes for CASTKKGWTVVFF.

This rearrangement joins TRBV2 to TRBJ2-5, with D uncertain. The CDR3 contains 13 residues. Germline loops: CDR1 SNHLY, CDR2 FYNNEI. Trimming left V 3 bases short and J 5 bases short, with 10 bases between. The CDR3 region is CASSDNSVETQYF. Here the CDR3 DNA reads TGTGCCAGCAGTGATAACTCGGTCGAGACCCAGTACTTC.

CDR3 in amino acids: CASSPRGLGQPQHF. CDR3 bases: TGTGCCAGTAGCCCCAGGGGGCTAGGGCAGCCCCAGCATTTT. This sequence joins TRBV19 and TRBJ1-5; 8 bases are shared with TRBD1. The V gene's germline CDR1 is LNHDA and CDR2 SQIVND (reference sequence). V lost 6 bases and J lost 7; bases outside the gene matches: 8. The CDR3 totals 14 residues. Combining the CDR3 with reference TRBV19 and TRBJ1-5 gives the whole variable domain DGGITQSPKYLFRKEGQNVTLSCEQNLNHDAMYWYRQDPGQGLRLIYYSQIVNDFQKGDIAEGYSVSREKKESFPLTVTSAQKNPTAFYLCASSPRGLGQPQHFGDGTRLSIL.

V gene TRBV11-3 combines with J gene TRBJ2-1, with TRBD2 matching 9 bases. The CDR3 spans 15 residues. The germline gives CDR1 SGHNT, CDR2 YENEEA. With 4 bases clipped from V and 6 bases from J, the junction kept 7 bases outside the gene matches. DNA of the CDR3: TGTGCCAGCAGCTCGAGGGCTAGCGGGGCCAATGAGCAGTTCTTC. Translating gives CASSSRASGANEQFF.

By sample fraction, this clone is medium-sized (0.01 to 0.1%). V and J are TRBV6-2 or TRBV6-3 and TRBJ2-7; D is undetermined. V dropped 5 bases and J dropped 1 base, with 15 bases sitting between them. The CDR3 is 15 residues long. Germline-derived CDR1 and CDR2 are MNHEY and SVGEGT. The CDR3 is CASSDPVGLSYEQYF. The CDR3 coding sequence is TGTGCCAGCAGTGACCCAGTGGGGTTGTCCTACGAGCAGTACTTC.

The rearrangement links TRBV28 to TRBJ1-3; D gene unclear. Per germline, CDR1 MDHEN and CDR2 SYDVKM. The V gene lost 5 bases and the J gene lost 0 bases, with 14 bases spanning the gap. This CDR3 has 16 residues. The CDR3, as DNA: TGTGCCAGCAGTCCCCTGCGAGCCGGCTCTGGAAACACCATATATTTT. Protein product: CASSPLRAGSGNTIYF.

V usage is TRBV10-1 and J usage is TRBJ1-1; TRBD1 might be the D (6 bases). This CDR3 spans 16 amino acids. Trimming removed 7 bases at V and 1 base at J, with 19 bases between. Per germline, CDR1 WNHNN and CDR2 SYGVQD (reference sequence). CDR3 in DNA: TGCGCCAGCACGGGTCTCGGGGGGCCGTCGAACACTGAAGCTTTCTTT. Its translation: CASTGLGGPSNTEAFF.